A selection of T cell receptor beta chains follows, all from one sample in a study of blood T cell repertoires in COVID-19. Measured with immunoSEQ multiplex PCR; TCRdb has only the in-frame clones, and not every one. The repertoire holds about 160,000 clones, with approximately 91% as singletons. The specimen was peripheral blood. The source of these receptors is a man between 18 and 35 years old with acute or convalescent COVID-19. Both conserved end residues are part of each CDR3. A D gene is named only where the DNA matches it firmly. Some rows have no size entry. The others give once, few or many, or a class for an expanded clone.

j_call d_call clone_size v_call cdr3_aa cdr3_nt
TRBJ2-5 NA NA TRBV2 CASSLGAETQYF TGTGCCAGCAGTTTGGGCGCAGAGACCCAGTACTTC
TRBJ2-5 TRBD1 NA TRBV5-1 CASSIGQVQETQYF TGCGCCAGCAGCATAGGACAGGTACAAGAGACCCAGTACTTC
TRBJ1-2 TRBD1 few TRBV9 CASSVSGTVYGYTF TGTGCCAGCAGCGTTTCCGGGACAGTGTATGGCTACACCTTC
TRBJ1-1 NA NA TRBV19 CASSFSQGGYVNTEAFF TGTGCCAGTAGTTTCTCTCAGGGTGGTTATGTGAACACTGAAGCTTTCTTT
TRBJ2-2 TRBD1 NA TRBV6-4 CASSFKLTGANTGELFF TGTGCCAGCAGCTTTAAGCTGACAGGGGCGAACACCGGGGAGCTGTTTTTT
TRBJ1-1 NA NA TRBV6-5 CASSGTPLNTEAFF TGTGCCAGCAGCGGGACACCATTGAACACTGAAGCTTTCTTT
TRBJ1-1 TRBD1 NA TRBV11-2 CASSETGGPAFF TGTGCCAGCAGCGAGACAGGGGGCCCGGCTTTCTTT
TRBJ1-1 TRBD1 NA TRBV6-6 CASSLSDRGNTEAFF TGTGCCAGCAGTTTATCGGACAGGGGGAACACTGAAGCTTTCTTT
TRBJ1-1 TRBD1 NA TRBV29-1 CSVVFDRANTEAFF TGCAGCGTTGTATTCGACAGGGCCAACACTGAAGCTTTCTTT
TRBJ1-1 TRBD1 NA TRBV10-3 CAIRAGQGVSRTEAFF TGTGCCATCAGAGCCGGACAGGGGGTTAGCAGGACTGAAGCTTTCTTT
TRBJ1-2 NA NA TRBV28 CASSVPGLLEHYGYTF TGTGCCAGCAGTGTCCCGGGTCTACTTGAGCACTATGGCTACACCTTC
TRBJ1-1 NA few TRBV18 CASSPPIVFRTGGWSTEAFF TGTGCCAGCTCACCACCAATCGTCTTCAGAACAGGCGGTTGGAGCACTGAAGCTTTCTTT
TRBJ2-1 TRBD2 NA TRBV5-5 CASSLKAGAGGSSYNEQFF TGTGCCAGCAGCTTGAAGGCGGGAGCTGGTGGGAGCTCCTACAATGAGCAGTTCTTC
TRBJ1-1 NA NA TRBV7-6 CASSLTGLDEAFF TGTGCCAGCAGCTTGACAGGTTTAGATGAAGCTTTCTTT
TRBJ1-2 NA NA TRBV24-1 CATEDGQRGKYGYTF TGTGCCACGGAGGACGGACAGAGGGGAAAATATGGCTACACCTTC
TRBJ1-3 NA NA TRBV12-3/TRBV12-4 CASRLAELRTIYF TGTGCCAGCAGGCTTGCGGAACTTCGCACCATATATTTT
TRBJ1-1 NA NA TRBV10-3 CAISEIAGITEAFF TGTGCCATCAGTGAGATAGCGGGTATCACTGAAGCTTTCTTT
TRBJ1-1 NA NA TRBV5-1 CASSSGQLSRLNTEAFF TGCGCCAGCAGCTCAGGACAGCTAAGCAGGTTGAACACTGAAGCTTTCTTT
TRBJ1-4 TRBD1 NA TRBV6-5 CASSYSGGSREKLFF TGTGCCAGCAGTTACTCAGGGGGCAGTAGGGAAAAACTGTTTTTT
TRBJ1-1 NA NA TRBV12-2 CASRLMPDRVNTEAFF TGTGCAAGTCGCTTAATGCCTGACAGGGTGAACACTGAAGCTTTCTTT
TRBJ1-5 NA NA TRBV24-1 CATSGSGPQHF TGTGCCACCAGTGGTAGCGGGCCCCAGCATTTT
TRBJ2-7 NA NA TRBV7-2 CASSLIGRDYEQYF TGTGCCAGCAGCTTAATTGGCAGGGACTACGAGCAGTACTTC
TRBJ1-6 TRBD1 NA TRBV5-1 CASSLEWTGARNSPLHF TGCGCCAGCAGCTTGGAATGGACAGGGGCAAGGAATTCACCCCTCCACTTT
TRBJ2-6 NA NA TRBV5-1 CASSFGDFAGANVLTF TGCGCCAGCAGCTTTGGAGATTTCGCTGGGGCCAACGTCCTGACTTTC
TRBJ1-5 TRBD1 NA TRBV30 CAWSVKGGQGGQPQHF TGTGCCTGGAGTGTAAAGGGGGGACAGGGAGGACAGCCCCAGCATTTT
TRBJ2-3 TRBD1 NA TRBV4-2 CASSQNRGVVDTQYF TGTGCCAGCAGCCAAAACAGGGGGGTGGTTGATACGCAGTATTTT
TRBJ1-1 NA once TRBV7-8 CASSLTTALPDTEAFF TGTGCCAGCAGCTTAACGACAGCTCTTCCGGACACTGAAGCTTTCTTT
TRBJ2-4 TRBD1 NA TRBV20-1 CSADRENIQYF TGCAGTGCTGACAGGGAAAACATTCAGTACTTC
TRBJ2-7 NA NA TRBV19 CASSMFGDNTGEQYF TGTGCCAGTAGTATGTTCGGAGACAATACGGGAGAGCAGTACTTC
TRBJ1-1 NA once TRBV10-2 CASSEIPRGSEAFF TGCGCCAGCAGTGAGATTCCCAGGGGCTCTGAAGCTTTCTTT
TRBJ1-1 NA NA TRBV5-4 CASSLVLGGTEAFF TGTGCCAGCAGCTTGGTCCTTGGAGGCACTGAAGCTTTCTTT
TRBJ2-2 TRBD2 NA TRBV19 CASSRIAGALTPGELFF TGTGCCAGTAGTAGAATAGCGGGGGCACTTACCCCCGGGGAGCTGTTTTTT
TRBJ1-1 NA NA TRBV1 CTSSQEKRTGQDTEAFF TGCACCAGCAGCCAAGAGAAGAGGACAGGGCAGGACACTGAAGCTTTCTTT
TRBJ2-7 TRBD2 NA TRBV4-1 CASSQDSGGTSYEQYF TGCGCCAGCAGCCAAGATAGCGGGGGGACATCCTACGAGCAGTACTTC
TRBJ1-2 TRBD1 NA TRBV4-1 CASSPPTDREGYTF TGCGCCAGCAGCCCCCCGACTGACAGGGAAGGCTACACCTTC
TRBJ1-5 TRBD1 NA TRBV6-1 CASSDGTGAGQPQHF TGTGCCAGCAGTGACGGGACAGGGGCAGGTCAGCCCCAGCATTTT
TRBJ2-7 TRBD2 few TRBV4-2 CASSQSLLAGTYEQYF TGTGCCAGCAGCCAAAGCCTGCTAGCGGGAACCTACGAGCAGTACTTC
TRBJ2-1 TRBD2 NA TRBV24-1 CATSDFRTGTSDSSGQFF TGTGCCACCAGTGATTTTCGAACCGGGACTAGCGACTCGTCTGGGCAGTTCTTC
TRBJ2-7 TRBD2 NA TRBV10-1 CASSARLAGVREQYF TGCGCCAGCAGTGCGAGGCTAGCGGGAGTCCGGGAGCAGTACTTC
TRBJ2-1 TRBD1 NA TRBV10-1 CASRGQRGDEQFF TGCGCCAGCAGGGGACAGCGTGGCGATGAGCAGTTCTTC
TRBJ2-2 TRBD1 NA TRBV6-4 CASSDTDRAPGELFF TGTGCCAGCAGTGACACGGACAGGGCGCCCGGGGAGCTGTTTTTT
TRBJ1-1 NA once TRBV9 CASSEGKTLNTEAFF TGTGCCAGCAGCGAGGGGAAGACACTGAACACTGAAGCTTTCTTT
TRBJ2-2 TRBD1 NA TRBV11-3 CASSLGVRGSTGELFF TGTGCCAGCAGCTTAGGGGTCAGGGGGAGCACCGGGGAGCTGTTTTTT
TRBJ2-1 TRBD1 NA TRBV14 CASSQRGMDRDYNEQFF TGTGCCAGCAGCCAGCGGGGTATGGACAGGGACTACAATGAGCAGTTCTTC
TRBJ2-7 NA NA TRBV19 CASSIEPRARSSYEQYF TGTGCCAGTAGTATAGAGCCGCGGGCGCGAAGCTCCTACGAGCAGTACTTC
TRBJ2-3 NA NA TRBV7-6 CASTKDPGSTDTQYF TGTGCCAGCACGAAGGATCCGGGGAGCACAGATACGCAGTATTTT
TRBJ2-7 TRBD1 once TRBV10-3 CAISGTGGLNEQYF TGTGCCATCAGTGGGACAGGGGGGTTAAACGAGCAGTACTTC
TRBJ1-3 NA NA TRBV7-9 CASSLITGEGSGNTIYF TGTGCCAGCAGCTTAATAACGGGAGAGGGCTCTGGAAACACCATATATTTT
TRBJ1-1 NA NA TRBV2 CASRSPRGGINTEAFF TGTGCCAGCAGATCACCCAGAGGGGGTATAAACACTGAAGCTTTCTTT
TRBJ2-1 NA NA TRBV12-1 CASSRGGRQFF TGTGCCAGCAGTAGGGGAGGGCGGCAGTTCTTC
TRBJ2-3 TRBD2 NA TRBV5-6 CASSSWDYVSTDTQYF TGTGCCAGCAGCTCCTGGGACTATGTTAGCACAGATACGCAGTATTTT
TRBJ1-4 TRBD1 NA TRBV5-4 CASSSDISKGAEKLFF TGTGCCAGCAGCTCGGACATATCAAAGGGGGCTGAAAAACTGTTTTTT
TRBJ2-1 NA NA TRBV7-2 CASSSRAGSNEQFF TGTGCCAGCAGCTCCCGGGCGGGGAGCAATGAGCAGTTCTTC
TRBJ1-2 TRBD1 NA TRBV27 CASSSLTGGSGYTF TGTGCCAGCAGTTCCCTGACAGGGGGCAGTGGCTACACCTTC
TRBJ1-2 TRBD1 NA TRBV19 CASSKTGDGYTF TGTGCCAGTAGTAAAACAGGGGATGGCTACACCTTC
TRBJ1-6 TRBD1 NA TRBV2 CASSEARRQGNSPLHF TGTGCCAGCAGTGAAGCGCGGAGACAGGGTAATTCACCCCTCCACTTT
TRBJ1-1 NA NA TRBV15 CATSREQGRGTEAFF TGTGCCACCAGCAGAGAGCAAGGCAGGGGCACTGAAGCTTTCTTT
TRBJ1-2 TRBD1 once TRBV4-1 CASRFEGQGKGYTF TGCGCCAGTCGGTTTGAGGGACAGGGGAAGGGCTACACCTTC
TRBJ1-2 NA once TRBV18 CASSPTQAPRDGYTF TGTGCCAGCTCACCAACCCAGGCTCCGCGGGATGGCTACACCTTC